The sequence of this T cell receptor beta chain was determined in a study of beta chain features in type 1 diabetes. In its sample, this clone was seen a few times. Its antigen is undetermined. The sequenced template was cDNA made from the entire isolated RNA. Mean read depth for naive, central memory and regulatory T cell samples was approximately 3.57 million reads. This table comes from immunoSEQ multiplex PCR, and its TCRdb copy is limited to in-frame clones, with some not included. The data show over 120,000 clones, less than 15% seen once. J lost 9 bases, V lost 5 bases, and 11 bases had no gene match. CDR1 and CDR2 from the germline V gene are SGHNT and YYREEE (reference sequence). The CDR3 has 14 amino acids. Study-level results: Patients and controls would be equally affected if PCR favored shorter templates. Moderate yet significant TCRB CDR3 shortening was seen in Type 1 diabetes patients in all four CD4+ subsets.

Sequences were obtained from central memory CD4+ T cells from blood. This chain connects TRBV5-4 to TRBJ2-1, with 7 positions matching TRBD1. This clonotype was obtained from a man aged 18 to 29 with type 1 diabetes. CDR3 amino acids: CASRAVTGAGEQFF. In DNA, the CDR3 is TGTGCCAGCAGGGCCGTCACAGGGGCAGGTGAGCAGTTCTTC. The whole variable domain, remainder taken from reference TRBV5-4 and TRBJ2-1, is ETGVTQSPTHLIKTRGQQVTLRCSSQSGHNTVSWYQQALGQGPQFIFQYYREEENGRGNFPPRFSGLQFPNYSSELNVNALELDDSALYLCASRAVTGAGEQFFGPGTRLTVL.